The T cell receptor (beta chain) described here comes from a study of T cells after yellow fever vaccination. Study results and caveats: The CD4 compartment and the CD8 compartment contained a small share of clonotypes in common.

This clonotype was observed a few times. The antigen is undetermined. TCRdb analysed the 5' RACE reads with MiXCR anew, one entry per CDR3 protein. The profile shows about 630,000 distinct CDR3 sequences, more than 9% of them singletons. From germline, CDR1 is ENHRY and CDR2 SYGVKD. The CDR3 runs 14 residues. Unmatched junction bases numbered 0, after V lost 0 bases and J lost 3 bases. V usage is TRBV10-3 and J usage is TRBJ2-7; TRBD1 aligns across 9 bases. The sequence was obtained from a man aged 25-40 years who received the YFV17D yellow fever vaccine. The starting material was PBMCs, obtained on the day of the yellow fever booster vaccination. Written as DNA, the CDR3 is TGTGCCATCAGTGAGTCGGGACAGGGCTACGAGCAGTACTTC. Translating it yields CAISESGQGYEQYF.